This T cell receptor (beta chain) is drawn from a study of blood T cells in healthy people across ages. Study results and caveats: TCR beta diversity, measured per million T cells, fell in a roughly linear way with age. Fewer expanded clones and more diversity marked long-lived versus aged donors.

This clonotype has a count of ten or more. What it binds is not known. Trimming took off 2 bases at V and 6 bases at J, with 11 bases between the two ends. CDR3 size: 14 residues. The germline V gene encodes CDR1 SGHTA and CDR2 FQGNSA. It was with a sample-barcoded 5' primer and a J-beta primer mix that a second PCR of roughly 7 to 12 cycles was run. One entry per CDR3 protein, called by TCRdb with MiXCR from the 5' RACE reads. The sample records about 930,000 distinct CDR3 sequences, 25% to 35% being singletons. This sample also belongs to another study, concerning T cells of mothers and their children.

The sequence came from a woman between 40 and 55 years old in good health. The sample comprised blood. The chain employs TRBV7-2 and TRBJ2-1; D unresolved. CDR3 sequence reads: CASSLMANGNEQFF. As DNA, the CDR3 is TGTGCCAGCAGCTTAATGGCGAATGGCAATGAGCAGTTCTTC.